This T cell receptor beta chain is drawn from a study of blood T cell repertoires in COVID-19. About the study: The United States, Italy and Spain were the sources of the acute and convalescent COVID-19 samples. T cells, B-cell-depleted T cells, or PBMCs provided the cDNA or gDNA that served as material.

The germline gives CDR1 MDHEN, CDR2 SYDVKM. V lost 3 bases and J lost 14; bases outside the gene matches: 10. The CDR3 sequence is 14 residues long. Followed longitudinally, the Seattle patients had been enrolled during active infection. In the authors' methods: Estimates of nucleated cell counts were drawn from the amplification of reference gene primers. Some clones are missing from TCRdb's copy, which holds only in-frame ones; the method was immunoSEQ multiplex PCR. The V and J calls and clone size come from that table; D and trimming were worked out from the DNA. The sample holds a few hundred thousand clones, about 87% seen once.

The rearrangement uses TRBV28 and TRBJ1-2; 12 bases align to TRBD1. The material sequenced was peripheral blood. The TCR sequence derives from a woman aged 55-70 years with COVID-19, enrolled during active disease. The CDR3 DNA reads as TGTGCCAGCAGTTTGGCCCCGGGACAGGGGGCGAGGACCTTC. Residues: CASSLAPGQGARTF.